The subject of this entry is one T cell receptor (beta chain). This record belongs to a study of PD-L1 blockade in urothelial cancer. Libraries were prepared by immunoSEQ multiplex PCR; TCRdb keeps only in-frame clonotypes and omits some of them. This table holds around 100,000 clones, 80% to 90% found once. This sample's time point: pretreatment peripheral blood. This CDR3 region has 15 residues. Germline V lookup: CDR1 SGHRS, CDR2 YFSETQ. V shed 4 bases, J shed 4 bases, and the junction held 6 bases outside the gene matches. This receptor was identified in a man between 60 and 70 years old with urothelial cancer. Material: PBMCs, obtained around atezolizumab (anti-PD-L1) treatment. The chain recombines TRBV5-1 with TRBJ1-5; 9 positions match TRBD1. The CDR3, as DNA: TGCGCCAGCAGCACGGGACAGGGAGAGAATCAGCCCCAGCATTTT. Amino acids: CASSTGQGENQPQHF.